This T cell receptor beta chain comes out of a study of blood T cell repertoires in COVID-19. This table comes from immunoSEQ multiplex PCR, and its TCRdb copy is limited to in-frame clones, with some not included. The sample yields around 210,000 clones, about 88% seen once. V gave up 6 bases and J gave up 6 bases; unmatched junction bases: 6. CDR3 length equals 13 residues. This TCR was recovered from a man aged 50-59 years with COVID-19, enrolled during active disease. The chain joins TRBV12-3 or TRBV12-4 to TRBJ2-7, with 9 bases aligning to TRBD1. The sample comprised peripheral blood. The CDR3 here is CASSSRQGGEQYF. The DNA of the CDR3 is TGTGCCAGCAGCAGTAGACAGGGGGGCGAGCAGTACTTC.